This T cell receptor (beta chain) was captured in a study of T-cell reconstitution after alpha-beta-depleted transplantation in children. Preparation of the TCRbeta library was carried out with unique molecular identifiers. Each CDR3 protein is one row after TCRdb ran MiXCR on the PCR reads. The sample holds about 980,000 distinct CDR3 sequences, roughly 31% seen once. The CDR3 has 17 amino acids. With V trimmed by 1 base and J by 5 bases, 11 bases remained unmatched. Germline values: CDR1 SGHRS, CDR2 YFSETQ. The rearrangement uses TRBV5-1 and TRBJ2-5; 10 nucleotides align to TRBD1. The sequence came from a boy under two years old who had a stem cell transplant for SCID, so the T cells may come from the graft donor. The material was PBMCs, mostly from graft donor cells, obtained 360 days after TCRalphabeta/CD19-depleted stem cell transplant. CDR3 in amino acids: CASSLHRQGAPGETQYF. In DNA form, the CDR3 reads TGCGCCAGCAGCTTGCATAGACAGGGGGCGCCGGGGGAGACCCAGTACTTC. The entire variable domain, with the rest obtained from reference TRBV5-1 and TRBJ2-5, is as follows: KAGVTQTPRYLIKTRGQQVTLSCSPISGHRSVSWYQQTPGQGLQFLFEYFSETQRNKGNFPGRFSGRQFSNSRSEMNVSTLELGDSALYLCASSLHRQGAPGETQYFGPGTRLLVL.